These T cell receptor beta chains were read from a single sample in a study of cytomegalovirus exposure and HLA in healthy donors. Libraries were prepared by immunoSEQ multiplex PCR; TCRdb keeps only in-frame clonotypes and omits some of them. Among some 160,000 clones listed, approximately 79% were seen once. The sequencing input was PBMCs. The receptors shown here come from a male donor in good health and CMV-seronegative. The CDR3 runs from the conserved cysteine through the conserved F or W. A D gene is named only where the DNA matches it firmly. Clone size is not always given. Where it is, it says once, few, many or a class for expanded clones.

TRBJ2-1	TRBV11-2	.	TRBD2	CASSLTGLAENEQFF	TGTGCCAGCAGCTTAACCGGACTAGCAGAGAATGAGCAGTTCTTC
TRBJ2-5	TRBV6-5	once	.	CASSMTEYQETQYF	TGTGCCAGCAGTATGACAGAGTACCAAGAGACCCAGTACTTC
TRBJ1-2	TRBV6-5	.	.	CASRDGRTPGGYTF	TGTGCCAGCAGAGACGGGCGGACCCCGGGGGGCTACACCTTC
TRBJ2-3	TRBV9	.	.	CASSVYGGRNTQYF	TGTGCCAGCAGCGTATACGGGGGAAGAAATACGCAGTATTTT
TRBJ2-5	TRBV10-1	.	TRBD1	CASSKGTGGPGETQYF	TGCGCCAGCAGCAAAGGGACAGGGGGCCCCGGAGAGACCCAGTACTTC
TRBJ1-1	TRBV2	.	.	CASSVIWETEAFF	TGTGCCAGCAGTGTCATCTGGGAGACTGAAGCTTTCTTT
TRBJ1-5	TRBV2	.	.	CASRRIGSNQPQHF	TGTGCCAGCAGGAGGATTGGGAGCAATCAGCCCCAGCATTTT
TRBJ2-5	TRBV2	.	.	CASSESRDGTQYF	TGTGCCAGCAGTGAAAGCCGGGATGGGACCCAGTACTTC
TRBJ2-1	TRBV2	.	.	CASSVRTSSYNEQFF	TGTGCCAGCAGTGTGAGGACATCCTCCTACAATGAGCAGTTCTTC
TRBJ1-6	TRBV5-5	.	.	CASNRVQTRNSPLHF	TGTGCCAGCAACAGGGTACAAACCCGTAATTCACCCCTCCACTTT
TRBJ2-1	TRBV25-1	.	TRBD1	CASSKQGADNEQFF	TGTGCCAGCAGTAAACAGGGGGCAGACAATGAGCAGTTCTTC
TRBJ2-7	TRBV7-2	few	.	CASRGGVRGPGNEQYF	TGTGCCAGCAGAGGAGGGGTGCGGGGGCCGGGAAACGAGCAGTACTTC
TRBJ1-3	TRBV5-6	.	TRBD1	CASSSDRAYGNTIYF	TGTGCCAGCAGCTCCGACAGGGCTTATGGAAACACCATATATTTT
TRBJ2-5	TRBV5-4	.	.	CASSLYQYQETQYF	TGTGCCAGCAGCTTGTATCAGTACCAAGAGACCCAGTACTTC
TRBJ2-2	TRBV6-5	.	.	CASRWDTNTGELFF	TGTGCCAGTAGATGGGACACGAACACCGGGGAGCTGTTTTTT
TRBJ2-1	TRBV14	.	TRBD2	CASSQFSASGAYLDEQFF	TGTGCCAGCAGCCAATTTTCGGCTAGCGGGGCCTACCTAGATGAGCAGTTCTTC
TRBJ2-5	TRBV5-1	once	TRBD1	CASSSDGQGARETQYF	TGCGCCAGCAGCAGTGACGGACAGGGGGCACGGGAGACCCAGTACTTC
TRBJ1-2	TRBV5-1	.	.	CASSLDVNYGYTF	TGCGCCAGCAGCTTGGATGTAAACTATGGCTACACCTTC
TRBJ2-7	TRBV10-3	.	.	CAISDGGSHEQYF	TGTGCCATCAGTGACGGGGGATCCCACGAGCAGTACTTC
TRBJ2-5	TRBV5-4	.	.	CASSVDGREGQETQYF	TGTGCCAGCAGCGTTGACGGCAGGGAAGGCCAGGAGACCCAGTACTTC
TRBJ2-1	TRBV29-1	.	TRBD2	CSAHGTSGRNEQFF	TGCAGCGCCCATGGGACTAGCGGGAGGAATGAGCAGTTCTTC
TRBJ2-7	TRBV27	.	.	CASSLLGQSGSYEQYF	TGTGCCAGCAGTCTCCTAGGACAGTCGGGCTCCTACGAGCAGTACTTC
TRBJ1-6	TRBV5-6	.	TRBD1	CASSLTTGATNSPLHF	TGTGCCAGCAGCTTGACGACAGGGGCGACTAATTCACCCCTCCACTTT
TRBJ1-1	TRBV10-3	once	TRBD1	CAIGQGHTEAFF	TGTGCCATCGGACAGGGCCACACTGAAGCTTTCTTT
TRBJ1-6	TRBV19	.	.	CASSITGTRSYNSPLHF	TGTGCCAGTAGTATAACAGGCACGCGCTCCTATAATTCACCCCTCCACTTT
TRBJ2-7	TRBV10-1	few	TRBD1	CASSEGQGAIKGQYF	TGCGCCAGCAGTGAGGGACAGGGGGCAATTAAAGGGCAGTACTTC
TRBJ1-2	TRBV5-8	once	.	CASSSPTGGYGYTF	TGTGCCAGCAGCTCACCCACCGGAGGCTATGGCTACACCTTC
TRBJ1-2	TRBV5-6	.	TRBD1	CASSWRTGTYGYTF	TGTGCCAGCAGCTGGCGGACAGGGACCTACGGCTACACCTTC
TRBJ2-1	TRBV5-1	.	.	CASSLQGNEQFF	TGCGCCAGCAGCTTGCAGGGCAATGAGCAGTTCTTC
TRBJ2-1	TRBV5-4	.	.	CASSGVGQGGFF	TGTGCCAGCAGCGGGGTGGGGCAGGGCGGGTTCTTC
TRBJ1-1	TRBV6-5	.	.	CASRANTEAFF	TGTGCCAGCAGGGCGAACACTGAAGCTTTCTTT